This TCR beta chain was profiled in a study of prognosis after radiotherapy for stage I lung cancer. Germline lookup yields CDR1 SGHTA and CDR2 FQGNSA. The CDR3 has 14 amino acids. Deletions cut 0 bases from V and 5 bases from J, with 8 bases between. Genomic DNA was subjected to two-round multiplex PCR for amplification of TCR beta CDR3. Primers were specific to each TRBV and TRBJ gene in first-round PCR. TCRdb re-derived calls from the multiplex PCR reads in MiXCR, one entry per CDR3 protein. This sample has about 59,000 distinct CDR3 sequences, with less than 30% found just once. This clonotype was picked up many times.

The V and J genes are TRBV7-2 and TRBJ2-1; D may be TRBD1 (6 bases). Here the sequenced sample was PBMCs, taken before or after stereotactic body radiation therapy (not recorded which). This receptor was taken from a donor at least 50 years old with non-small cell lung cancer. CDR3 loop: CASSLAAGDNEQFF. For the CDR3, the DNA is TGTGCCAGCAGCTTAGCGGCAGGGGACAATGAGCAGTTCTTC.